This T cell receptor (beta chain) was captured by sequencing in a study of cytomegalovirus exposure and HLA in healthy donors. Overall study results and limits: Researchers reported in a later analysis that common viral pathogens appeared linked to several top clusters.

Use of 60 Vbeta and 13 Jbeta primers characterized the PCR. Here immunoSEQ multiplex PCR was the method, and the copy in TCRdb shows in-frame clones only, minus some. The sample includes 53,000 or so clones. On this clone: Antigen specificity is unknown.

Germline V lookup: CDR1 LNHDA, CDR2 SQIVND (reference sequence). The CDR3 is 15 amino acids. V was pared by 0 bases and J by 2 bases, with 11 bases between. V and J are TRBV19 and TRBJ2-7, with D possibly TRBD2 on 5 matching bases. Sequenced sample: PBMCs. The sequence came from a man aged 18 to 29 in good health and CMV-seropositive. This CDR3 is CASSIDLRAAYEQYF. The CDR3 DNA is TGTGCCAGTAGTATAGATCTGAGGGCAGCCTACGAGCAGTACTTC.